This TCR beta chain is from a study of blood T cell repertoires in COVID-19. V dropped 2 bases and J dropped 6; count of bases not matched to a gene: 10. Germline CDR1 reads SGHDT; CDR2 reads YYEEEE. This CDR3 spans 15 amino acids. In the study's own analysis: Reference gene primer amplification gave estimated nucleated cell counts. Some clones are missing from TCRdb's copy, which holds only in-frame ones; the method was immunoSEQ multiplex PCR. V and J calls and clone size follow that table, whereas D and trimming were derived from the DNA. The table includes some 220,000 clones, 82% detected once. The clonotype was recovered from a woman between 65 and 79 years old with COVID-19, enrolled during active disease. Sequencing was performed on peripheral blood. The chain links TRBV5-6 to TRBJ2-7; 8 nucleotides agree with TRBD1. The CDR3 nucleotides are TGTGCCAGCAGCTTTTTGGACAGGGAGTGGAGCGAGCAGTACTTC. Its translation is CASSFLDREWSEQYF.